Listed below are T cell receptor beta chains from one sample, sequenced in a study of blood T cell repertoires in COVID-19. Profiled with immunoSEQ multiplex PCR; TCRdb holds only in-frame clones, not every one. The sample lists about 100,000 clones, roughly 80% seen once, with approximately 29% in the top ten. The sample taken for sequencing was peripheral blood. The receptors shown here come from a man in his 70s with active or convalescent COVID-19. Each CDR3 is given with its conserved first and last residue. Each record gives: J gene, V gene, D gene, clone size, CDR3 protein, CDR3 DNA. The D gene is left open where the match is weak. Clone size appears in some rows only: once, few, many, or a class for an expanded clone.

j_call: TRBJ2-2; v_call: TRBV13; d_call: .; clone_size: once; cdr3_aa: CASQLNTGELFF; cdr3_nt: TGTGCCAGCCAGTTGAACACCGGGGAGCTGTTTTTT
j_call: TRBJ1-4; v_call: TRBV6-5; d_call: TRBD1; clone_size: .; cdr3_aa: CASSFVDRVGEKLFF; cdr3_nt: TGTGCCAGCAGTTTCGTCGACAGGGTCGGGGAAAAACTGTTTTTT
j_call: TRBJ2-1; v_call: TRBV3-1/TRBV3-2; d_call: TRBD2; clone_size: few; cdr3_aa: CASRRTSGRADNEQFF; cdr3_nt: TGTGCCAGCAGACGGACTAGCGGGAGGGCCGACAATGAGCAGTTCTTC
j_call: TRBJ1-1; v_call: TRBV3-1/TRBV3-2; d_call: TRBD1; clone_size: .; cdr3_aa: CASSYGTAGNTEAFF; cdr3_nt: TGTGCCAGCAGCTACGGGACAGCCGGGAACACTGAAGCTTTCTTT
j_call: TRBJ1-3; v_call: TRBV9; d_call: .; clone_size: once; cdr3_aa: CASSRSSGNTIYF; cdr3_nt: TGTGCCAGCAGCCGGTCCTCTGGAAACACCATATATTTT
j_call: TRBJ1-2; v_call: TRBV6-5; d_call: TRBD1; clone_size: .; cdr3_aa: CASSTTGAGYGYTF; cdr3_nt: TGTGCCAGCAGTACAACAGGGGCCGGTTATGGCTACACCTTC
j_call: TRBJ2-7; v_call: TRBV5-1; d_call: TRBD1; clone_size: .; cdr3_aa: CASSSPDRGLGYEQYF; cdr3_nt: TGCGCCAGCAGCTCCCCCGACAGGGGATTGGGCTACGAGCAGTACTTC
j_call: TRBJ2-5; v_call: TRBV5-4; d_call: .; clone_size: .; cdr3_aa: CASSPTRGRAETQYF; cdr3_nt: TGTGCCAGCAGCCCGACTCGGGGTAGGGCAGAGACCCAGTACTTC
j_call: TRBJ2-5; v_call: TRBV6-1; d_call: .; clone_size: .; cdr3_aa: CASSDLQGKETQYF; cdr3_nt: TGTGCCAGCAGTGACCTTCAGGGGAAGGAGACCCAGTACTTC
j_call: TRBJ2-7; v_call: TRBV7-8; d_call: .; clone_size: .; cdr3_aa: CASSLARVVSSYEQYF; cdr3_nt: TGTGCCAGCAGCCTCGCGCGGGTCGTGAGCTCCTACGAGCAGTACTTC
j_call: TRBJ2-3; v_call: TRBV28; d_call: TRBD1; clone_size: few; cdr3_aa: CASSPPSGGGSTDTQYF; cdr3_nt: TGTGCCAGCAGCCCACCCTCAGGGGGCGGAAGCACAGATACGCAGTATTTT
j_call: TRBJ2-5; v_call: TRBV7-8; d_call: TRBD2; clone_size: .; cdr3_aa: CASSLIGTSGGETQYF; cdr3_nt: TGTGCCAGCAGCCTGATCGGGACTAGCGGAGGGGAGACCCAGTACTTC
j_call: TRBJ2-2; v_call: TRBV7-2; d_call: TRBD1; clone_size: .; cdr3_aa: CASSQGTVELFF; cdr3_nt: TGTGCCAGCAGCCAGGGGACAGTGGAGCTGTTTTTT
j_call: TRBJ1-4; v_call: TRBV6-1; d_call: .; clone_size: .; cdr3_aa: CASSERELLALLFF; cdr3_nt: TGTGCCAGCAGTGAAAGGGAGTTATTGGCGTTACTGTTTTTT
j_call: TRBJ2-3; v_call: TRBV24-1; d_call: TRBD2; clone_size: .; cdr3_aa: CATSDTSGFTDTQYF; cdr3_nt: TGTGCCACCAGTGATACTAGCGGATTCACAGATACGCAGTATTTT
j_call: TRBJ2-7; v_call: TRBV5-6; d_call: TRBD2; clone_size: .; cdr3_aa: CASSLGLREGGEQYF; cdr3_nt: TGTGCCAGCAGCTTGGGGCTGCGGGAGGGTGGAGAGCAGTACTTC
j_call: TRBJ2-3; v_call: TRBV7-2; d_call: TRBD2; clone_size: many; cdr3_aa: CASSLASGRSDTQYF; cdr3_nt: TGTGCCAGCAGCTTAGCTAGCGGGAGGTCAGATACGCAGTATTTT
j_call: TRBJ1-5; v_call: TRBV30; d_call: .; clone_size: many; cdr3_aa: CAWSHRESKPQHF; cdr3_nt: TGTGCCTGGTCCCACAGGGAGAGTAAGCCCCAGCATTTT
j_call: TRBJ1-6; v_call: TRBV27; d_call: .; clone_size: .; cdr3_aa: CASGAAEYNSPLHF; cdr3_nt: TGTGCCAGCGGAGCAGCCGAATATAATTCACCCCTCCACTTT
j_call: TRBJ1-4; v_call: TRBV3-1/TRBV3-2; d_call: .; clone_size: .; cdr3_aa: CASSQDRGKLFF; cdr3_nt: TGTGCCAGCAGCCAAGATCGCGGAAAACTGTTTTTT
j_call: TRBJ2-3; v_call: TRBV3-1/TRBV3-2; d_call: TRBD2; clone_size: .; cdr3_aa: CASSQDGGLAVSTDTQYF; cdr3_nt: TGTGCCAGCAGCCAAGATGGGGGACTAGCGGTAAGCACAGATACGCAGTATTTT
j_call: TRBJ2-1; v_call: TRBV4-3; d_call: .; clone_size: once; cdr3_aa: CASSQREYNEQFF; cdr3_nt: TGCGCCAGCAGCCAAAGGGAGTACAATGAGCAGTTCTTC
j_call: TRBJ2-5; v_call: TRBV15; d_call: TRBD2; clone_size: .; cdr3_aa: CATSRVGSGGKTQYF; cdr3_nt: TGTGCCACCAGCAGAGTGGGTAGCGGGGGGAAGACCCAGTACTTC
j_call: TRBJ2-7; v_call: TRBV4-1; d_call: TRBD2; clone_size: .; cdr3_aa: CASSPQETSGIYEQYF; cdr3_nt: TGCGCCAGCAGCCCCCAAGAGACTAGCGGGATCTACGAGCAGTACTTC
j_call: TRBJ2-1; v_call: TRBV24-1; d_call: TRBD2; clone_size: .; cdr3_aa: CATSDRLAGSYNEQFF; cdr3_nt: TGTGCCACCAGTGACCGGCTAGCGGGCTCCTACAATGAGCAGTTCTTC